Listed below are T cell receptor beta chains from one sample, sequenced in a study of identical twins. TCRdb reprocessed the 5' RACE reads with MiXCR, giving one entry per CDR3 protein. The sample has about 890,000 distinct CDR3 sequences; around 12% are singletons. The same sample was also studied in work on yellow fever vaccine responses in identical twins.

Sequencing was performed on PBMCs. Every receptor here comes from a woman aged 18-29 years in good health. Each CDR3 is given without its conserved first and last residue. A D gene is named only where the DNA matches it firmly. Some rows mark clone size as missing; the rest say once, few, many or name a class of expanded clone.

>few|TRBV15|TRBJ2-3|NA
ATSRDLTDTQY
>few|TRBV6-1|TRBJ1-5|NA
ASTRGQGRNQPQH
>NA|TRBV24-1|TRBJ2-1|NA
ATSDLLGGEQF
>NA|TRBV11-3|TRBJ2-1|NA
ASSPGTPGYNEQF
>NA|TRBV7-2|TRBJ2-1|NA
ASSPSRDYNEQF
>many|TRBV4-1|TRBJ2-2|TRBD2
ASSPRRLAGEGDGELF
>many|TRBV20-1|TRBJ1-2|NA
SAAPPGEEGYT
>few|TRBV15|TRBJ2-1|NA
ATKNSPYNEQF
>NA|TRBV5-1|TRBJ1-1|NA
ASSLGITGENTEAF
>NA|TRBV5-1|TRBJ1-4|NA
ASSPGTT
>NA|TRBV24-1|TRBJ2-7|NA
ATSDAGRGDEQY
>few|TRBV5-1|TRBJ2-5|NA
ASSLRGADEETQY
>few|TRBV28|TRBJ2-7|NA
ASSLGGRREQY
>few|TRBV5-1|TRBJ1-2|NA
ASSLEGGRVEGYT
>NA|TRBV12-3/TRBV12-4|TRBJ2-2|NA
ASRTLTGELF
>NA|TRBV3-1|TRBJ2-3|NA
ASSQAQYTDTQY
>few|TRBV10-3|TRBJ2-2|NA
AIRDSQPTGELF
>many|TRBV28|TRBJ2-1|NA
ASSFPPWQGGWYNEQF
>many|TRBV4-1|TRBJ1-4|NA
ASSQVGGLTNEKLF
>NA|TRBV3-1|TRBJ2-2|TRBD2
ASSQSGEAGELF
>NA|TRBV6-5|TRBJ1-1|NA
ASSRGQLEAF
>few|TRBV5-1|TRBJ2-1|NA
ASSLARSDRLYNEQF
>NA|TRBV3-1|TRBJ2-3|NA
ASSQDGYGIVDTQY
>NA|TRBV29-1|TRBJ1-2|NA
SVDEAINYGYT
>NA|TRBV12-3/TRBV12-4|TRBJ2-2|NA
ASSLRGAVTGELF
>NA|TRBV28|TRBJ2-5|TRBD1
ASSSPDRVAQY
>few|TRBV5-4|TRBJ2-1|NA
ASSLTLGRGGEQF
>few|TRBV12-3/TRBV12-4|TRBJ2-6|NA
ASRPSSGVHYTGANVLT
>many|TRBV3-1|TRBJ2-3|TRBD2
ASSRRPGLALDTQY
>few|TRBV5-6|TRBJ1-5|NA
ASSFFGGASNQPQH
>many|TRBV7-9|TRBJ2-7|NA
ASSLIDEQY
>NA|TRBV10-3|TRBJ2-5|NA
AISAQGGGGETQY
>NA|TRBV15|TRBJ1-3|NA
ATSREADAGNTIY
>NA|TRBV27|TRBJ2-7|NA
ASSSRDLSPVEQY
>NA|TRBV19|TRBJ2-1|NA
ASSPSTETPYNEQF
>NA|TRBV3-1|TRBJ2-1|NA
ASSPEGAGYNEQF
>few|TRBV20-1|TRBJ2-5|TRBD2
SAGWRGEETQY
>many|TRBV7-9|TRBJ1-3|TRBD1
ASSHPPTGASGNTIY
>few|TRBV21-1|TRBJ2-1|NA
ASSKGGCPSGVLLYNEQF
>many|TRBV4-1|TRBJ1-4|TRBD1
ASSQTRQGMANEKLF
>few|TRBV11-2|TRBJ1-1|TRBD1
ASSKRTGGRGVTEAF
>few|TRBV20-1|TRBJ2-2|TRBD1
SAIRRGSTGELF
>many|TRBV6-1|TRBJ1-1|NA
ASGSGLYNGEAF
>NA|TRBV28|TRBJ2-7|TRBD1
ASSTTGAGSYEQY
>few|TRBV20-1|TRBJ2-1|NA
SARWQGRFPYNEQF
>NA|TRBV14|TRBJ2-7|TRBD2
ASSHHQAGAGHEQY
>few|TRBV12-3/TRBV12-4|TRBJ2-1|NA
ASSSPYVSYNEQF
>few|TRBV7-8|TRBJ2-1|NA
ASSSPGRFLGNEQF
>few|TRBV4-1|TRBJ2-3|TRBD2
ASSLQRGGAIDTQY
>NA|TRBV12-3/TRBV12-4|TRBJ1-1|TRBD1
ASRLPGQAEAF
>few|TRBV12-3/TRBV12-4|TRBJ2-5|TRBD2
ASSGGSLEETQY